This TCR beta chain was identified during a study of T cells after yellow fever vaccination. Points from the study as a whole: Clonotypes shared by both compartments, CD4 and CD8, made up a small share. In post-booster samples, most primary-vaccination clones reappeared (approximately 96% CD4, roughly 89% CD8). High-abundance clonotypes from the bulk population could contaminate FACS-sorted repertoires. A weaker but faster secondary response was observed, peaking on day 5 versus 15.

TCRdb reprocessed the 5' RACE reads via MiXCR and lists one record per CDR3 protein. Among some 290,000 distinct CDR3 sequences, approximately 11% were seen once, and the ten largest hold over 3%. This CDR3 has 17 amino acids. The germline V and J ends were trimmed by 6 bases and 0 bases, with 15 bases remaining between them. The germline CDR1 and CDR2 sequences are SGHAT and FQNNGV. This clonotype was picked up a small number of times. The antigen is unknown. The receptor's source is a man between 18 and 29 years old who received the YFV17D yellow fever vaccine. The genes are TRBV11-2 and TRBJ2-6; no definite D call. Sequences were derived from CD4+ T cells sorted from PBMCs, sampled 45 days after the yellow fever booster vaccination. Here the CDR3 DNA reads TGTGCCAGCAGTCCAAGGCACGGTTACTCTGGGGCCAACGTCCTGACTTTC. This gives the protein CASSPRHGYSGANVLTF.